This T cell receptor beta chain was sequenced for a study of shared clonotypes between healthy human individuals. Concerning this clone itself: Distinct nucleotide sequences in the sample also encode this CDR3.

TCRdb's table, derived via immunoSEQ multiplex PCR, lists solely in-frame clones and lacks some. Counted here are some 690,000 clones, about 90% occurring once; the ten biggest clones make up roughly 36%. The CDR3 totals 13 residues. Deletions cut 1 base from V and 4 bases from J, with 8 bases between. Germline V gene data show CDR1 as MGHRA and CDR2 as YSYEKL. The sequencing sample was made of memory CD8+ T cells from PBMCs. Indicated subset: CD45RO+ cells pooled with CCR7-negative TemRA cells. The clonotype originates from a man aged 18-30 years in good health. Some clones in this sample may be carry-over from other donors' samples. V usage is TRBV4-1 and J usage is TRBJ2-7; no definite D call. The CDR3 loop is CASSQGLGYEQYF. For the CDR3, the DNA is TGCGCCAGCAGCCAAGGCTTGGGATACGAGCAGTACTTC.